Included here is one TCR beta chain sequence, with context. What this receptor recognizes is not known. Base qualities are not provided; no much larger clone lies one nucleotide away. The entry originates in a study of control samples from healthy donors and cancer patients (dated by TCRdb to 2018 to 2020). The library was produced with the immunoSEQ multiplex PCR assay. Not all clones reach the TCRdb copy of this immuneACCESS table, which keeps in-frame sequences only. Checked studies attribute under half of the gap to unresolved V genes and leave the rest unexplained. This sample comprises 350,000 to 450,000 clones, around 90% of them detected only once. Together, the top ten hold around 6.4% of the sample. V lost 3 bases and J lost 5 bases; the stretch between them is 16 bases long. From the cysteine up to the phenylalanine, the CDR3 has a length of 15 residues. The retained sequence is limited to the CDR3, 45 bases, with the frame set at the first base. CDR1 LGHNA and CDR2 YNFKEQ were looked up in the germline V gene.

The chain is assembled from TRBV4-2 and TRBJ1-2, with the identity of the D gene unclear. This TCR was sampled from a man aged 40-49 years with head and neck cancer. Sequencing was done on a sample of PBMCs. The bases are TGTGCCAGCAGCCAGCCCTCCTGGGATCGGTATGGCTACACCTTC. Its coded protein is CASSQPSWDRYGYTF.